The clone carrying this T cell receptor (beta chain) was counted a few times. The antigen is not known. One end of the junction fails to match germline, which may point to a read error. This specimen comes from a study of graft-versus-host responses after intestinal transplantation. About the research overall: Recipients got multivisceral, liver-intestinal, or isolated intestinal transplants. Anti-thymocyte globulin served as induction for all recipients, who then took tacrolimus and steroids for roughly 3 years.

Some clones are missing from TCRdb's copy, which holds only in-frame ones; the method was immunoSEQ multiplex PCR. Among roughly 12,000 clones, around four fifths were seen once, and the ten largest hold around half. Notes on the study in general: Some GvH clones appeared in ileal mucosa or blood before recipient bone marrow. Graft-versus-host to host-versus-graft clonal ratios in allografts were high in patients with graft-donor T cell macrochimerism.

This CDR3 spans 15 amino acids. Germline V lookup: CDR1 MGHRA, CDR2 YSYEKL. The material was PBMCs, obtained about 130 days after transplant. This TCR came from a human patient who received an intestinal transplant, so some T cells may come from the graft donor. The chain links TRBV4-1 to TRBJ2-1; TRBD2 aligns across 11 bases. This CDR3 reads CASSQDSGGANEQFF. As DNA, the CDR3 is TGTGCCAGCAGCCAAGATAGCGGGGGGGCCAATGAGCAGTTCTTC.